These 18 T cell receptor beta chains were all obtained from the same sample, sequenced in a study of molecular identifiers for immune sequencing clone quantification. TCRdb recomputed calls from the PCR reads with MiXCR, one row per CDR3 protein. The profile shows 460,000 or so distinct CDR3 sequences, 25% of them singletons. The sample was naive CD8+ T cells from blood, with Jurkat cell RNA spiked in. Subset reported: FACS-sorted CD8+CD4-CCR7+CD45RA+ naive T cells. These TCRs come from a human donor in good health. Some libraries in this study had Jurkat cell RNA spiked in.

CDR3 loop: CASGETGDSEFF. As DNA, the CDR3 is TGTGCCAGCGGAGAGACAGGGGATTCCGAGTTCTTC. V usage is TRBV6-2 or TRBV6-3 and J usage is TRBJ2-1, with TRBD1 matching 8 bases. This CDR3 is 12 amino acids long. After removal of 8 bases from V and 14 bases from J, the junction contained 11 bases not matched to a gene. From germline, CDR1 is MNHEY and CDR2 SVGEGT.

The CDR3, as DNA: TGCGCCAGCAGCGCAGACACAAACTCTGGAAACACCATATATTTT. Protein: CASSADTNSGNTIYF. The genes are TRBV4-3 and TRBJ1-3; D is uncertain. The V and J ends lost 5 bases and 0 bases respectively, with 11 bases between them. This CDR3 region has 15 residues. Per germline, CDR1 LGHNA and CDR2 YSLEER.

This clonotype showed up many times. The rearrangement joins TRBV30 to TRBJ2-1; D is uncertain. The CDR3 consists of 13 residues. V was shortened by 0 bases and J by 9 bases, with 12 bases between the two germline ends. CDR1 and CDR2 (germline): GTSNPN, SVGIG (reference sequence). The CDR3 spells CAWSVPPSVEQFF. CDR3 sequence (DNA): TGTGCCTGGAGTGTACCCCCTTCGGTTGAGCAGTTCTTC.

This chain joins TRBV4-2 and TRBJ1-2; D may be TRBD1 (6 bases). V shed 0 bases and J shed 4 bases, with 18 bases lying between them. The V gene's germline CDR1 is LGHNA and CDR2 YNFKEQ. This CDR3 region has 17 residues. The DNA for the CDR3 is TGTGCCAGCAGCCAAGATAGGATGGGGGCTCAGTTCTATGGCTACACCTTC. This gives the protein CASSQDRMGAQFYGYTF.

On this clonotype itself: In this CDR3 the conserved last residue, phenylalanine or tryptophan, is missing, so a read error is likely. The chain has TRBV28 and TRBJ1-4; 7 bases map to TRBD1. Germline loops: CDR1 MDHEN, CDR2 SYDVKM. The CDR3 spans 17 residues. V shed 4 bases and J 4 bases; nucleotides not matched to a gene: 12. The DNA for the CDR3 is TGTGCCAGCAGTTCACTCCCAGGACAGGCGCATAATGAAAAACTGTTTCTT. Translated: CASSSLPGQAHNEKLFL.

The chain links TRBV6-2 or TRBV6-3 to TRBJ2-7; D gene uncertain. Germline loops: CDR1 MNHEY, CDR2 SVGEGT. Trimming shortened V by 4 bases and J by 0 bases, and 22 bases separated the two germline ends. The CDR3 is 18 amino acids. The CDR3: CASSSTRPLTFSSYEQYF. CDR3 nucleotides: TGTGCCAGCAGTTCCACTCGGCCCCTGACCTTCTCCTCCTACGAGCAGTACTTC.

The chain joins TRBV20-1 to TRBJ2-7; D possibly corresponds to TRBD2 (5 bases). The germline V gene encodes CDR1 DFQATT and CDR2 SNEGSKA (reference sequence). The CDR3 covers 13 residues. V lost 3 bases to trimming and J lost 0 bases, with 9 bases between them. CDR3 protein: CSASGKHSYEQYF. CDR3 nucleotides: TGCAGTGCTAGCGGGAAGCACTCCTACGAGCAGTACTTC.

This clonotype was seen a few times. The rearrangement uses TRBV27 and TRBJ1-5; D is unresolved. The CDR3 is made up of 13 amino acids. Per germline, CDR1 MNHEY and CDR2 SMNVEV (reference sequence). The V gene lost 3 bases and the J gene lost 6 bases, with 9 bases spanning the gap. The CDR3 sequence is CASSFGRGQPQHF. CDR3 bases: TGTGCCAGCAGTTTTGGTCGGGGTCAGCCCCAGCATTTT.

In its sample, this clonotype was seen once. V gene TRBV9 combines with J gene TRBJ2-5; D uncertain. Germline V gene lookup returns CDR1 SGDLS and CDR2 YYNGEE. V lost 1 base to trimming and J lost 7 bases, with 14 bases between them. This CDR3 has 14 amino acids. The CDR3, as DNA: TGTGCCAGCAGCGTATTAGCCGATTTGGGGACCCAGTACTTC. This gives the protein CASSVLADLGTQYF. Full variable domain (outside the CDR3, taken from reference TRBV9 and TRBJ2-5): DSGVTQTPKHLITATGQRVTLRCSPRSGDLSVYWYQQSLDQGLQFLIQYYNGEERAKGNILERFSAQQFPDLHSELNLSSLELGDSALYFCASSVLADLGTQYFGPGTRLLVL.

This clonotype was seen more than once but under ten times. The chain links TRBV6-2 or TRBV6-3 to TRBJ1-2; 8 positions agree with TRBD1. CDR3 length equals 14 residues. Losses at the gene ends were 6 bases for V and 6 bases for J; bases not matched to a gene: 9. CDR1 MNHEY and CDR2 SVGEGT come from the germline V gene. The chain's CDR3 is CASRTGQGINGYTF. CDR3 nucleotides: TGTGCCAGCAGGACTGGACAGGGTATCAATGGCTACACCTTC.

This clonotype was counted ten times or more. The CDR3 is CASSHRSTDTQYF. CDR3 nucleotide sequence: TGTGCCAGCAGCCACCGTTCCACAGATACGCAGTATTTT. The V gene is TRBV3-1, the J gene TRBJ2-3; no definite D call. The germline V and J ends were trimmed by 3 bases and 2 bases, with 6 bases remaining between them. Germline V gene data show CDR1 as LGHDT and CDR2 as YNNKEL (reference sequence). The CDR3 is 13 amino acids.

The chain carries TRBV6-2 or TRBV6-3 and TRBJ1-1; D is ambiguous. The CDR3 is 16 amino acids. V was pared by 3 bases and J by 0 bases, with 14 bases between. Looked up from germline, CDR1 is MNHEY and CDR2 is SVGEGT. CDR3 amino acids: CASSYQETSMNTEAFF. CDR3 in DNA: TGTGCCAGCAGTTATCAGGAGACCAGCATGAACACTGAAGCTTTCTTT.

Points on this clonotype: A much larger clone is a single base away; this may be a read error. The chain joins TRBV29-1 to TRBJ2-5, with TRBD2 identical over 9 bases. The V gene end was trimmed by 3 bases and the J gene end by 1 base; junction bases not matched to a gene: 9. This CDR3 contains 16 residues. Germline V lookup: CDR1 SQVTM, CDR2 ANQGSEA. This CDR3 is CSVETLAGATQETQYF. CDR3 coding DNA: TGCAGCGTTGAGACCTTAGCGGGAGCGACCCAAGAGACCCAGTACTTC.

This clonotype has just a few counts. The gene calls are TRBV27 and TRBJ2-7, with D unresolved. Trimming pared 0 bases from V and 3 bases from J, leaving 12 bases between. Germline V gene data show CDR1 as MNHEY and CDR2 as SMNVEV (reference sequence). The CDR3 length is 15 residues. The CDR3 sequence: CASSLSGSGGYEQYF. The CDR3 DNA sequence: TGTGCCAGCAGTTTATCTGGGTCCGGCGGCTACGAGCAGTACTTC.

This clonotype was seen at least ten times. The V call is TRBV20-1, the J call TRBJ2-3; TRBD2 aligns across 8 bases. CDR3 length equals 14 residues. With 7 bases clipped from V and 0 bases from J, the junction kept 6 bases outside the gene matches. Germline V gives CDR1 DFQATT, CDR2 SNEGSKA (reference sequence). CDR3 sequence (DNA): TGCAGTGTTTATAGCGGGACTAGCACAGATACGCAGTATTTT. Translating gives CSVYSGTSTDTQYF.

The chain couples TRBV30 to TRBJ2-7, with D perhaps matching TRBD2 (6 bases). Germline loops: CDR1 GTSNPN, CDR2 SVGIG (reference sequence). The CDR3 totals 11 residues. CDR3 in DNA: TGTGCAGCGGGTCCCTCCTACGAGCAGTACTTC. This sequence encodes CAAGPSYEQYF. The full variable domain, completed using reference TRBV30 and TRBJ2-7, is SQTIHQWPATLVQPVGSPLSLECTVEGTSNPNLYWYRQAAGRGLQLLFYSVGIGQISSEVPQNLSASRPQDRQFILSSKKLLLSDSGFYLCAAGPSYEQYFGPGTRLTVT.

The J gene is TRBJ2-7, the V gene TRBV6-5; D unclear. The CDR3 loop spans 14 amino acids. Between the trimmed V and J ends, which lost 0 bases and 3 bases, there was a span of 9 bases. Germline-derived CDR1 and CDR2 are MNHEY and SVGAGI. The CDR3 here is CASSYSSQVYEQYF. CDR3 in DNA: TGTGCCAGCAGTTACTCTTCCCAGGTCTACGAGCAGTACTTC.

This clonotype has ten or more counts. V is TRBV27 and J is TRBJ1-1; perhaps TRBD1 as D (5 bases). Germline V lookup: CDR1 MNHEY, CDR2 SMNVEV (reference sequence). The CDR3 extends over 14 amino acids. V lost 4 bases and J lost 1, with 10 bases in between. CDR3 DNA sequence: TGTGCCAGCAGTTACGGGGACGGGAACACTGAAGCTTTCTTT. It specifies CASSYGDGNTEAFF.